This record concerns one T cell receptor (beta chain) sequence. These data originate in a study of shared clonotypes between healthy human individuals. The data were produced by immunoSEQ multiplex PCR, yet TCRdb's version contains in-frame clones alone and is incomplete. The top ten clones hold approximately 0.41% of a sample with about 2.3 million clones, around 90% of them seen once. The sample was naive CD4+ T cells from PBMCs. Subset here: CD45RA+ positively selected. The source is a man younger than 35 in good health. Some clones in this sample may be carry-over from other donors' samples.

The CDR3 here is CASSPRRLQGYGYTF. In nucleotides, the CDR3 is TGTGCCAGCAGCCCCCGACGCTTACAGGGATATGGCTACACCTTC. V is TRBV5-6 and J is TRBJ1-2; TRBD1 might be the D (6 bases). Germline V gene data show CDR1 as SGHDT and CDR2 as YYEEEE. Trimming pared 4 bases from V and 5 bases from J, leaving 18 bases between. CDR3 length equals 15 residues.